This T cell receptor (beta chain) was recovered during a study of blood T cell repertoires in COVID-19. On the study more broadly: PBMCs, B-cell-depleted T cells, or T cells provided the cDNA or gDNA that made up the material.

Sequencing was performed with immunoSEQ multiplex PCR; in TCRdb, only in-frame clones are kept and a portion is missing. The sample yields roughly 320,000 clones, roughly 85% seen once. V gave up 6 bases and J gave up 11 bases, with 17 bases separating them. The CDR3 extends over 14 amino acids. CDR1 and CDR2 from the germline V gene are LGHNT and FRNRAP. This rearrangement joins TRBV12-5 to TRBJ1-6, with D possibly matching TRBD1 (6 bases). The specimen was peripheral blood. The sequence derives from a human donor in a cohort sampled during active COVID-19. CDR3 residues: CASGSGLRGPPLHF. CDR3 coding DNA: TGTGCTAGTGGAAGCGGACTCAGGGGCCCACCCCTCCACTTT.